This T cell receptor (beta chain) was recovered during a study of beta chain features in type 1 diabetes. Findings and limits, study-wide: Insertions at VDJ junctions were less frequent in type 1 diabetes patients. These patients also deleted more nucleotides at the same junctions. In every one of the four CD4+ subsets, TCRB CDR3s were moderately but significantly shorter in Type 1 diabetes patients.

Germline loops: CDR1 MGHDK, CDR2 SYGVNS. The CDR3 totals 16 residues. V lost 2 bases, J lost 4 bases, and 9 bases stayed unmatched. All of the isolated RNA was reverse transcribed, so expressed TCRB transcripts were sequenced. The study sequenced naive, central memory and regulatory T cell samples to an average of approximately 3.5 million reads. Only in-frame clones appear in the TCRdb table, and some are missing; sequencing was by immunoSEQ multiplex PCR. This sample has 250,000 to 300,000 clones, with around 24% found just once. This clone was counted a few times. What it recognizes is unknown. The clonotype was recovered from a woman aged 30 to 39 with type 1 diabetes. The chain links TRBV25-1 to TRBJ2-5, with TRBD2 matching 8 bases. Sequenced input: naive CD4+ T cells from blood. For the CDR3, the DNA is TGTGCCAGCAGTGAACGGGAGGGCCGTTCCGGAGAGACCCAGTACTTC. Translated, it gives CASSEREGRSGETQYF.